This TCR beta chain is drawn from a study of T cell changes during pregnancy in multiple sclerosis. Clones were sequenced by immunoSEQ multiplex PCR, and TCRdb holds only the in-frame ones, with some missing. The sample lists around 100,000 clones; 80% to 95% were seen once. There are 15 residues in the CDR3. Trimming took 4 bases from V and 3 from J; bases not matched to a gene: 5. CDR1 is ENHRY and CDR2 is SYGVKD in the germline V gene. The sample consisted of peripheral blood, taken after pregnancy. The receptor was derived from a female donor with multiple sclerosis, enrolled in a pregnancy study. The chain links TRBV10-3 to TRBJ2-1; TRBD2 matches at 8 bases. CDR3 sequence: CAISVSGRFYNEQFF. In nucleotides, the CDR3 is TGTGCCATCAGTGTAAGCGGGAGATTCTACAATGAGCAGTTCTTC.